What follows is one T cell receptor beta chain and its context. There is no known antigen for this receptor. Base qualities are missing; no much larger clone stands one base away. These data belong to a study of sequential checkpoint blockade in melanoma (dated by TCRdb to the late 2010s). Some background on the complete study: Patients were randomized 1:1 to first-line nivolumab followed by ipilimumab (arm A) or ipilimumab followed by nivolumab (arm B). Maintenance nivolumab was given following each of the two trial sequences. DNA from about 90 melanoma tumor samples collected before treatment underwent TCRbeta immunosequencing. For about 22 patients, matched tumor biopsies were obtained before treatment and at week 13, following single-agent nivolumab (arm A) or ipilimumab (arm B). The same lesion was the source of 65% to 90% of the matched pre- and post-treatment tumor biopsy pairs.

CDR1 LNHDA and CDR2 SQIVND were looked up in the germline V gene (reference sequence). The CDR3 holds 12 amino acids from the cysteine to the phenylalanine. Just CDR3 DNA is preserved here, 36 bases in frame from base 1. Trimming removed 4 bases from V and 6 bases from J, leaving 9 bases between the germline ends. Overall study results and their limits: Within-arm analyses of tumor T-cell fraction were constrained by small sample sizes and reduced statistical power. In the nivolumab-first arm (arm A), pretreatment tumor TIL clonality was associated with response (P = .04). The model for predicting response that combines TCR metrics with mutation burden needs to be validated in larger, independent patient cohorts. Patients with increases in tumor T-cell fraction and clonality by week 13 were approximately 30 times more likely to achieve clinical benefit. Tumor T-cell fraction and clonality were found to correlate with PD-L1 staining and CD8+ T-cell counts but not with mutational load.

The treatment or condition label for this specimen denotes: randomized to nivolumab then ipilimumab (arm A) or the reverse (arm B). None of the patients in the trial had previously been given DNA-damaging chemotherapy. CheckMate 064, a randomized, open-label phase II trial of sequential checkpoint blockade, was the source of the samples, all of which came from patients with melanoma. Genomic DNA from formalin-fixed paraffin-embedded (FFPE) tissue samples served as the input for tumor TCR sequencing. The immunoSEQ Assay was used to immunosequence TCRbeta CDR3 regions from genomic DNA. Before high-throughput sequencing, genomic DNA was amplified using bias-controlled multiplex PCR. On the authors' methods: To quantify the absolute abundance of each unique TCRbeta CDR3 region, the sequences were collapsed and filtered. Clonality, defined as 1 minus Pielou's evenness, was calculated using only productive rearrangements. To compute tumor T-cell fraction, TCRbeta template counts were normalized to usable DNA, with usable DNA estimated from several housekeeping genes. A previously published method was used to identify clones whose frequencies were significantly greater in on-treatment samples than in baseline samples. TCRdb carries this immuneACCESS record with in-frame sequences only. Its versions omit some clonotypes, under half of them owing to an unresolved V gene in the studies checked, with the rest unexplained. Clone size and V and J calls were adopted from that table, with D and trimming inferred from the DNA. Counted in this sample were roughly 1,200 clones; under 20% of them appeared once. The ten largest clones add up to 15% of the sample.

This TCR was sampled from a human donor with melanoma. In this chain, TRBV19 is recombined with TRBJ1-2, with no reliable assignment of the D segment. The sequencing used tumor tissue (inferred from file names), collected from a patient given nivolumab and ipilimumab in sequence. The nucleotide sequence reads TGTGCCAGTAGTAATTTCGCCGATGGCTACACCTTC. Its translation reads: CASSNFADGYTF.